This T cell receptor beta chain was obtained from a study of shared clonotypes between healthy human individuals. The sample holds many counts of this clone. Its antigen is unidentified. This CDR3 is 10 amino acids long. Germline V gene lookup returns CDR1 MRHNA and CDR2 SNTAGT. V was pared by 9 bases and J by 5 bases, with 8 bases between. The repertoire was sequenced with immunoSEQ multiplex PCR; TCRdb's copy has only in-frame clones and lacks some. The table shows approximately 1.1 million clones, with around 78% occurring only once. General study findings and limits: Clonotype sharing among donors likely depends on sequencing depth. Collection of samples was limited to blood; tissue repertoires likely differ.

Sequenced material: memory CD4+ T cells from PBMCs. The subset: CD45RA-negative fraction. The TCR originated in a young man in good health. Some clones in this sample may be carry-over from other donors' samples. The chain is built from TRBV6-4 and TRBJ2-7; no clear D gene. CDR3 in DNA: TGTGCCAGGCTAATCCACGAGCAGTACTTC. Encoded protein: CARLIHEQYF.